A selection of T cell receptor beta chains follows, all from one sample in a study of T cell responses to AZD1222 COVID-19 vaccine. Only in-frame clones appear in the TCRdb table, and some are missing; sequencing was by immunoSEQ multiplex PCR. The data show about 150,000 clones, with roughly 90% seen just once and less than 3.5% held by the top ten. The sequenced sample was peripheral blood, obtained 28 days after the second AZD1222 dose. These receptors originate from an adult who received the AZD1222 COVID-19 vaccine. The CDR3 runs from the conserved cysteine through the conserved F or W. D genes are given only for firm matches. Clone sizes are given selectively: once, few, many, or a class where the clone is expanded.

TRBD2,TRBJ2-1,TRBV5-1,NA,CASSLATSGKYNEQFF,TGCGCCAGCAGCTTGGCGACTAGCGGGAAGTACAATGAGCAGTTCTTC
NA,TRBJ2-3,TRBV7-9,NA,CASSLWDTQYF,TGTGCCAGCAGCTTATGGGATACGCAGTATTTT
NA,TRBJ2-7,TRBV9,once,CASSVAANNYEQYF,TGTGCCAGCAGCGTAGCCGCAAATAATTACGAGCAGTACTTC
NA,TRBJ2-3,TRBV7-2,NA,CASSLEVIGTDTQYF,TGTGCCAGCAGCTTAGAGGTGATTGGCACAGATACGCAGTATTTT
TRBD1,TRBJ1-4,TRBV4-1,NA,CASTLQQGATHEKLFF,TGCGCCAGCACTCTTCAACAGGGGGCAACCCATGAAAAACTGTTTTTT
TRBD2,TRBJ2-1,TRBV10-3,NA,CAISAPGTSGDNEQFF,TGTGCCATCAGTGCCCCCGGGACTAGCGGGGACAATGAGCAGTTCTTC
NA,TRBJ2-6,TRBV6-5,NA,CATLKEAGANVLTF,TGTGCCACCTTAAAGGAAGCTGGGGCCAACGTCCTGACTTTC
NA,TRBJ2-7,TRBV15,NA,CATSRQGPTSYEQYF,TGTGCCACCAGCAGACAGGGGCCCACCTCCTACGAGCAGTACTTC
NA,TRBJ2-1,TRBV4-1,NA,CASSSAGPYRFF,TGCGCCAGCAGCTCCGCGGGTCCCTATCGGTTCTTC
TRBD1,TRBJ1-1,TRBV6-5,NA,CASSRTGVTEAFF,TGTGCCAGCAGTAGGACAGGGGTCACTGAAGCTTTCTTT
TRBD1,TRBJ1-1,TRBV27,NA,CASSSYGQGGTEAFF,TGTGCCAGCAGTTCGTACGGACAGGGGGGAACTGAAGCTTTCTTT
TRBD1,TRBJ1-6,TRBV7-9,NA,CASSFGTGNSPLHF,TGTGCCAGCAGCTTTGGGACAGGCAATTCACCCCTCCACTTT
TRBD2,TRBJ2-1,TRBV29-1,NA,CSVDPSGSLLSSYNEQFF,TGCAGCGTGGACCCTAGCGGATCTCTATTAAGCTCCTACAATGAGCAGTTCTTC
NA,TRBJ1-1,TRBV3-1/TRBV3-2,NA,CASSQVTNTEAFF,TGTGCCAGCAGCCAAGTTACGAACACTGAAGCTTTCTTT
TRBD1,TRBJ1-4,TRBV2,NA,CASSLGQGGKLFF,TGTGCCAGCAGTCTGGGACAGGGTGGAAAACTGTTTTTT
NA,TRBJ2-1,TRBV7-3,NA,CASSPSPTRGEYNEQFF,TGTGCCAGCAGCCCCTCCCCGACCAGGGGGGAATACAATGAGCAGTTCTTC
TRBD1,TRBJ1-3,TRBV18,NA,CASSTGTGSGNTIYF,TGTGCCAGCTCAACCGGGACAGGCTCTGGAAACACCATATATTTT
NA,TRBJ1-2,TRBV11-2,few,CASSLAGGGNYGYTF,TGTGCCAGCAGCTTAGCCGGAGGGGGAAACTATGGCTACACCTTC
TRBD1,TRBJ2-7,TRBV19,NA,CASSLTGGYEQYF,TGTGCCAGTAGCCTGACAGGGGGCTACGAGCAGTACTTC
TRBD1,TRBJ1-2,TRBV7-2,NA,CATSQTGYGYTF,TGTGCCACAAGTCAGACAGGGTATGGCTACACCTTC
NA,TRBJ2-3,TRBV6-4,NA,CASREQGVGTDTQYF,TGTGCCAGCAGAGAGCAAGGGGTTGGCACAGATACGCAGTATTTT
NA,TRBJ2-7,TRBV12-3/TRBV12-4,NA,CASSETGPYEQYF,TGTGCCAGCAGCGAAACAGGGCCCTACGAGCAGTACTTC
NA,TRBJ2-2,TRBV12-3/TRBV12-4,NA,CASVTGDTGELFF,TGTGCCAGCGTAACGGGAGACACCGGGGAGCTGTTTTTT
TRBD1,TRBJ1-4,TRBV6-5,NA,CASSSGTVLFEKLFF,TGTGCCAGCAGTTCCGGGACAGTACTGTTTGAAAAACTGTTTTTT
NA,TRBJ1-5,TRBV13,once,CASSVRVGGQPQHF,TGTGCCAGCAGCGTTCGGGTGGGCGGACAGCCCCAGCATTTT
NA,TRBJ2-7,TRBV12-3/TRBV12-4,few,CASSPRGRGEQYF,TGTGCCAGCAGCCCACGGGGGCGAGGGGAGCAGTACTTC
TRBD2,TRBJ2-2,TRBV30,NA,CAWSVLMWLSGSAELFF,TGTGCCTGGAGTGTTTTAATGTGGCTTAGCGGGTCCGCGGAGCTGTTTTTT
TRBD2,TRBJ2-7,TRBV27,NA,CASSPSLGSSGYSYEQYF,TGTGCCAGCAGTCCTAGCCTCGGGTCTAGCGGTTACTCCTACGAGCAGTACTTC
NA,TRBJ2-3,TRBV9,NA,CASSVGQADTQYF,TGTGCCAGCAGCGTCGGCCAGGCGGATACGCAGTATTTT
NA,TRBJ2-3,TRBV27,NA,CASATLAAGGTQYF,TGTGCCAGCGCAACGCTAGCTGCAGGCGGGACGCAGTATTTT
NA,TRBJ1-1,TRBV28,NA,CASSLSTGPGGTEAFF,TGTGCCAGCAGTTTGTCGACGGGCCCCGGTGGCACTGAAGCTTTCTTT
TRBD2,TRBJ2-1,TRBV7-8,NA,CASSSRLAGGSYNEQFF,TGTGCCAGCAGCTCGCGACTAGCGGGAGGTTCGTACAATGAGCAGTTCTTC
NA,TRBJ1-1,TRBV28,NA,CASSYAGFEAFF,TGTGCCAGCAGTTACGCGGGTTTTGAAGCTTTCTTT
NA,TRBJ1-4,TRBV3-1/TRBV3-2,NA,CASSQDPGRGEKLFF,TGTGCCAGCAGCCAAGATCCGGGAAGAGGTGAAAAACTGTTTTTT
NA,TRBJ1-2,TRBV5-1,NA,CASSPEGESYGYTF,TGCGCCAGCAGCCCTGAGGGCGAGTCCTATGGCTACACCTTC
NA,TRBJ1-6,TRBV30,NA,CAWSAGTGSSYNSPLHF,TGTGCCTGGAGTGCCGGGACCGGGAGCTCCTATAATTCACCCCTCCACTTT
NA,TRBJ1-5,TRBV28,NA,CASSLISGGNQPQHF,TGTGCCAGCAGTTTAATCTCAGGGGGCAATCAGCCCCAGCATTTT
TRBD1,TRBJ1-2,TRBV7-9,NA,CASSTQKQGRGYYGYTF,TGTGCCAGCAGCACCCAAAAACAGGGCAGGGGGTACTATGGCTACACCTTC
TRBD2,TRBJ2-7,TRBV7-3,NA,CASSVTSGITYEQYF,TGTGCCAGCAGCGTTACTAGCGGGATAACCTACGAGCAGTACTTC
NA,TRBJ1-2,TRBV4-3,NA,CASSQEFSTYGYTF,TGCGCCAGCAGCCAAGAATTTTCCACCTATGGCTACACCTTC
NA,TRBJ2-2,TRBV7-8,NA,CASSFTGRAGELFF,TGTGCCAGCAGCTTCACAGGCCGCGCCGGGGAGCTGTTTTTT
NA,TRBJ1-5,TRBV19,NA,CASSTGNQPQHF,TGTGCCAGTAGTACAGGGAATCAGCCCCAGCATTTT
TRBD1,TRBJ1-1,TRBV29-1,once,CSVVVRQGTEAFF,TGCAGCGTTGTAGTAAGACAGGGGACTGAAGCTTTCTTT
NA,TRBJ2-7,TRBV5-1,NA,CASSPPARGAGSYEQYF,TGCGCCAGCAGCCCACCCGCACGGGGGGCCGGGTCCTACGAGCAGTACTTC
TRBD2,TRBJ2-7,TRBV20-1,NA,CSAISGGEQYF,TGCAGTGCTATCTCGGGAGGCGAGCAGTATTTC
TRBD2,TRBJ2-7,TRBV7-2,NA,CASSSLAGGSHEQYF,TGTGCCAGCAGCTCGTTAGCGGGAGGTTCCCACGAGCAGTACTTC
NA,TRBJ2-7,TRBV3-1/TRBV3-2,NA,CASSPGWDEQYF,TGTGCCAGCAGTCCGGGGTGGGACGAGCAGTACTTC
NA,TRBJ2-2,TRBV6-2/TRBV6-3,NA,CASSYDPDSTNTGELFF,TGTGCCAGCAGTTACGACCCGGACAGTACTAACACCGGGGAGCTGTTTTTT
NA,TRBJ1-1,TRBV28,NA,CASSLTVNTEAFF,TGTGCCAGCAGTTTAACGGTGAACACTGAAGCTTTCTTT
TRBD1,TRBJ2-7,TRBV11-2,NA,CASSQDRAYEQYF,TGTGCCAGCAGCCAGGACAGGGCCTACGAGCAGTACTTC
NA,TRBJ1-1,TRBV29-1,NA,CSVLLLRDTEAFF,TGCAGCGTTTTACTTTTACGGGACACTGAAGCTTTCTTT
NA,TRBJ1-5,TRBV6-5,NA,CASSFRQPLYQPQHF,TGTGCCAGCAGTTTCCGACAGCCCCTGTATCAGCCCCAGCATTTT
NA,TRBJ2-1,TRBV1,NA,CTSSQGGTSGISYNEQFF,TGCACCAGCAGCCAAGGTGGGACTAGCGGGATATCCTACAATGAGCAGTTCTTC
TRBD2,TRBJ2-2,TRBV19,few,CASSIDRLAGVGGELFF,TGTGCCAGTAGTATAGATCGACTAGCGGGAGTAGGCGGGGAGCTGTTTTTT
NA,TRBJ2-1,TRBV5-5,NA,CASSLATGISYNEQFF,TGTGCCAGCAGCCTGGCGACGGGAATTTCCTACAATGAGCAGTTCTTC